Sequencing of this T cell receptor beta chain was carried out in a study of CD8+ T cells in alopecia areata. Findings of the study overall: In lesional scalp, particularly from alopecia totalis/universalis, clonality was higher than in normal scalp.

As concerns this clone: Its antigen remains unidentified. Additional DNA sequences in this sample encode the identical CDR3.

Investigators isolated RNA and reverse transcribed it into cDNA to act as the sequencing template. Method: immunoSEQ multiplex PCR; TCRdb's copy keeps in-frame clones and lacks some. The sample contains fewer than 200,000 clones, about 60% of which appear only once. Indicated treatment: oral pan-JAK inhibitor, 5-10 mg twice daily. Obtained from alopecia areata patients were lesional scalp punch biopsies along with peripheral blood. Trimming left V 0 bases short and J 9 bases short, with 10 bases between. The CDR3 consists of 13 residues. The germline V gene has CDR1 SGHDT and CDR2 YYEEEE. The sequence was collected from a human donor with alopecia areata. This sample comprised CD8+ T cells sorted from blood, obtained at week 24, from a patient treated with tofacitinib. This chain links TRBV5-6 with TRBJ1-5; weak D call: TRBD1 (5 bases). The CDR3 DNA follows: TGTGCCAGCAGCTTGGGGGGCGGGTCGCCCCAGCATTTT. It translates to CASSLGGGSPQHF.